Listed below are T cell receptor beta chains from one sample, sequenced in a study of cytomegalovirus exposure and HLA in healthy donors. The assay was immunoSEQ multiplex PCR, and TCRdb's table has in-frame clones only and misses some. The table includes about 220,000 clones, more than 75% detected once. Sequenced material: PBMCs. Receptors originate from a woman aged 40-49 years in good health and CMV-seropositive. The CDR3 runs from the conserved cysteine through the conserved F or W. D genes are given only for firm matches. Size tells how often a clone was seen (once, few, many) or the class of an expanded clone, and some rows leave it out.

v_gene	abundance	d_gene	j_gene	CDR3aa	CDR3nt
TRBV28	NA	NA	TRBJ2-3	CASSPLGRFGTDTQYF	TGTGCCAGCAGTCCCCTTGGGAGATTCGGCACAGATACGCAGTATTTT
TRBV9	NA	TRBD2	TRBJ2-7	CASSVAGGSSYEQYF	TGTGCCAGCAGCGTTGCCGGCGGGAGCTCCTACGAGCAGTACTTC
TRBV5-6	NA	NA	TRBJ1-1	CASSLVGRWTKRLNTEAFF	TGTGCCAGCAGCTTGGTGGGGCGGTGGACAAAGCGCTTGAACACTGAAGCTTTCTTT
TRBV27	NA	TRBD2	TRBJ2-7	CASSPLSGDDEQYF	TGTGCCAGCAGTCCCCTAAGCGGGGACGACGAGCAGTACTTC
TRBV27	NA	NA	TRBJ1-1	CASRPPGAQNTEAFF	TGTGCCAGCAGGCCCCCAGGGGCTCAGAACACTGAAGCTTTCTTT
TRBV18	NA	TRBD1	TRBJ1-5	CASSPSEGGYSNQPQHF	TGTGCCAGCTCACCAAGTGAAGGGGGCTATAGCAATCAGCCCCAGCATTTT
TRBV9	NA	TRBD1	TRBJ1-1	CASSGTGGADTEAFF	TGTGCCAGCAGCGGGACAGGGGGCGCGGACACTGAAGCTTTCTTT
TRBV19	once	NA	TRBJ1-2	CATETGFGYTF	TGTGCCACCGAAACAGGGTTTGGCTACACCTTC
TRBV5-4	NA	TRBD1	TRBJ1-1	CASSPIWDRGTEAFF	TGTGCCAGCAGCCCAATCTGGGACAGGGGCACTGAAGCTTTCTTT
TRBV6-6	NA	TRBD1	TRBJ1-2	CASSRGGQGGLYGYTF	TGTGCCAGCAGCAGGGGGGGACAGGGGGGGTTGTATGGCTACACCTTC
TRBV5-1	NA	TRBD2	TRBJ2-3	CASSLVLGGGGDTQYF	TGCGCCAGCAGCTTGGTGCTCGGGGGGGGCGGGGATACGCAGTATTTT
TRBV5-1	few	TRBD1	TRBJ1-2	CASSKQGGDYGYTF	TGCGCCAGCAGCAAACAGGGGGGGGACTATGGCTACACCTTC
TRBV14	few	TRBD1	TRBJ1-2	CASSQNYRGPGYTF	TGTGCCAGCAGCCAGAATTACAGGGGGCCGGGCTACACCTTC